This is a list of T cell receptor beta chains from one sample in a study of identical twins. TCRdb independently ran MiXCR on the 5' RACE reads; one entry per CDR3 protein. Among fewer than 550,000 distinct CDR3 sequences listed, around an eighth were seen once. The data also belong to a second study, concerning yellow fever vaccine responses in identical twins.

The material sequenced was CD4+ T cells sorted from blood. The source is a woman aged 18-35 years in good health. The conserved cysteine and the conserved F or W are not part of the CDR3 here. Fields, in order: V gene, J gene, CDR3 protein.

TRBV28,TRBJ2-7,ASTSTGRSYEQY
TRBV20-1,TRBJ2-1,SARDQVRLAGGFSNEQF
TRBV28,TRBJ2-3,ASSKGTSGSTSTDTQY
TRBV2,TRBJ2-1,ASSGTLYNEQF
TRBV9,TRBJ2-1,ASSVRDRTYNEQF
TRBV5-1,TRBJ1-6,ASRPGTVESPLH
TRBV7-2,TRBJ2-3,ASSLAGVAGGTDTQY
TRBV7-8,TRBJ2-7,ASTHAWARGLAEQY
TRBV12-3/TRBV12-4,TRBJ1-1,ASRGGAMNTEAF
TRBV24-1,TRBJ2-7,ATSESGQPHEQY
TRBV29-1,TRBJ2-1,SVEGGGSYNEQF
TRBV5-1,TRBJ2-7,ASSLDDRGSYEQY
TRBV12-3/TRBV12-4,TRBJ2-1,ASSPTSGGGRGEQF
TRBV28,TRBJ2-3,ASSLPGDQQY
TRBV10-3,TRBJ2-3,ATGQGGDTQY
TRBV28,TRBJ1-1,ASSLTAGQGATDAF
TRBV7-3,TRBJ2-1,ASSPRVVGYNEQF
TRBV5-1,TRBJ1-1,ASSPRDPNTEAF
TRBV5-1,TRBJ2-5,ASTDGTGGEETQY
TRBV4-3,TRBJ2-7,ASSQEVLGGYEQY
TRBV12-3/TRBV12-4,TRBJ2-2,ASSSQGTGELF
TRBV7-2,TRBJ2-3,ASSLAESQY
TRBV6-2/TRBV6-3,TRBJ2-1,ASSSTLGPYNEQF
TRBV5-1,TRBJ2-7,ASSLALGGYEQY
TRBV18,TRBJ1-1,ASSRTANTDAF
TRBV3-1,TRBJ2-1,ASSQDQAGDEQF
TRBV18,TRBJ1-1,ASSVSTGSEAF
TRBV7-6,TRBJ1-1,ASSLAVGTEAF
TRBV5-1,TRBJ1-1,ASNLEFTGGREAF
TRBV28,TRBJ2-1,ASSGGLIPYNEQF
TRBV18,TRBJ2-4,ANSPLAGSYIQY
TRBV15,TRBJ2-1,ATRGWTGVVNEQF
TRBV29-1,TRBJ2-7,SVERTGEQY
TRBV12-3/TRBV12-4,TRBJ2-7,ASSPGTSGKTYEQY
TRBV5-4,TRBJ2-2,ASSPDPGPRGAGELF
TRBV6-2/TRBV6-3,TRBJ2-1,ASSYLTSADPRGSYNKQF
TRBV20-1,TRBJ1-1,SGIGGLNTEAF
TRBV2,TRBJ2-3,ASSISWTGTADTQY
TRBV2,TRBJ2-1,ASSSIIKNNEQF
TRBV28,TRBJ2-3,ASSLPGTGMGTQY
TRBV20-1,TRBJ2-7,SASGAAGISYEQY
TRBV5-6,TRBJ2-7,ASKKGDEQY
TRBV12-3/TRBV12-4,TRBJ1-4,ASSWGVGEKLF
TRBV4-2,TRBJ2-7,ASSLGRGQGGPYEQY
TRBV5-1,TRBJ1-5,ASSYGTPNQPQH
TRBV2,TRBJ2-1,ASRGTQNNEQF
TRBV6-5,TRBJ2-7,ASSYSVLAGGYEQY
TRBV12-3/TRBV12-4,TRBJ2-5,ASRAPGQGWKTQY
TRBV7-2,TRBJ1-5,ASSLQGAGNQPQH
TRBV7-8,TRBJ2-7,ASSFTGTNNEQY
TRBV6-5,TRBJ2-5,ASSYSRNGETQY
TRBV11-1,TRBJ1-6,ASSFRSQGTLKNSPLH
TRBV12-3/TRBV12-4,TRBJ2-7,ASSRGQIYEQY